The 3 T cell receptor beta chains reported below all come from one sample, sequenced in a study of glioma-infiltrating T cells after dendritic cell vaccination (dated by TCRdb to 2016 to 2017). To prepare the library, the immunoSEQ multiplex PCR assay was applied. The source is immuneACCESS, and TCRdb retained only in-frame sequences with V and J called. Part of the clones is not carried over; for the studies checked, unresolved V genes explain less than half of this, and the remainder is unexplained. The sample table records around 62,000 clones; around four fifths of these occur just once. Together, the top ten hold under 10% of the sample. Here the sequenced sample was blood, taken before dendritic cell vaccination. The receptors were gathered from a human donor with glioblastoma.

The J gene is TRBJ1-1, the V gene TRBV10-3; D call uncertain. The V end lost 3 bases, the J end lost 3 bases, and 8 bases lay between the germline ends. The CDR3 loop spans 13 amino acids. Germline lookup yields CDR1 ENHRY and CDR2 SYGVKD. CDR3 amino acids: CAISDGRDTEAFF. CDR3 nucleotides: TGTGCCATCAGTGATGGGCGGGACACTGAAGCTTTCTTT.

The CDR3 coding sequence is TGTGCCAGCAGTTACGGAAAGAGGAGGACTGAAGCTTTCTTT. As protein: CASSYGKRRTEAFF. This sequence joins TRBV6-5 and TRBJ1-1; D not certain. Trimming took 2 bases from V and 5 from J, leaving 12 bases between them. The length of the CDR3 is 14 residues. CDR1 and CDR2 from the germline V gene are MNHEY and SVGAGI.

The chain is built from TRBV29-1 and TRBJ1-3; the match to TRBD1 covers 7 bases. The CDR3 spans 14 residues. The germline V gene encodes CDR1 SQVTM and CDR2 ANQGSEA. Trimming removed 7 bases from V and 0 bases from J; junction bases left unmatched: 6. The CDR3 coding sequence is TGCAGCGCCCGCTCAGGGGGCTCTGGAAACACCATATATTTT. Residues: CSARSGGSGNTIYF.